This T cell receptor beta chain was documented in a study of T cells in Graves' hyperthyroidism and ophthalmopathy (dated 2019 in TCRdb). About the study as a whole: Peripheral blood samples were taken at initial diagnosis, before any treatment was given. Once sampling was done, hyperthyroidism patients were given methimazole at a starting dose of 30 mg daily, whereas ophthalmopathy patients were given high-dose intravenous methylprednisolone. The roughly 90 discovery patients were divided at random into training and test sets in a 7:3 ratio. To identify distinguishing TCR V-J signatures, a discovery cohort of roughly 100 patients was used, comprising some 45 with Graves' ophthalmopathy and some 60 with stable Graves' hyperthyroidism. Whether ophthalmopathy could be predicted prospectively was tested in an independent validation cohort made up of under 20 hyperthyroidism patients plus 17 patients who later progressed to ophthalmopathy. In about 6 Graves' hyperthyroidism patients, the study also compared T-cell repertoires from thyroid tissue with T-cell repertoires from blood. The paper reports TCR Vbeta CDR3 sequencing of more than 120 peripheral blood samples: around 41 ophthalmopathy, 70 to 85 hyperthyroidism and around 17 progressor patients.

Findings and caveats that apply to the study as a whole: A 13 V-J signature model separated ophthalmopathy from stable hyperthyroidism, with 87.88% sensitivity and roughly 82% specificity in cross-validation and 80%/75% in testing. In validation, the model predicted progression to ophthalmopathy with roughly 66% sensitivity and roughly 72% specificity, a median of 6.5 months before onset. Most expanded thyroid clonotypes (frequency above 0.001) were also found in blood, which suggests that blood repertoires may mirror thyroid immune responses. No statistical method was used to set the sample size in advance, and investigators knew the group allocation.

According to the germline V gene, CDR1 reads MGHDK and CDR2 reads SYGVNS. The V end loses 2 bases and the J end loses 0 bases, and a stretch of 8 bases separates them. Taken from cysteine to phenylalanine, the CDR3 has 16 residues. Only the CDR3 portion is preserved as DNA: 48 bases, with reading frame beginning at the first base. TCR beta CDR3 regions were amplified from RNA transcripts. The TCR CDR3 was subjected to a first round of RT-PCR using the HTBI primer set and the Qiagen OneStep RT-PCR kit. Libraries were constructed in a second round of multiplex PCR, after which size selection and purification were carried out. Paired-end sequencing of the libraries was performed with 100 bp reads on an Illumina HiSeq2000. Per the source publication's procedure: Raw data were processed with SOAPnuke, discarding reads with adapters, uncalled bases, mean Phred below 15, or no exact constant-primer or identifier match. COPE v1.2.5 was used to merge the high-quality paired reads, and each unique nucleotide sequence was defined as a clonotype. MiTCR v1.1 was used to align clonotypes to the IMGT TRBV, TRBD and TRBJ reference segments. The analysis was restricted to V-J combinations with a frequency above 0.0001, which together covered 99.2% of the repertoires. A TCS score was defined as the ratio between F50 (clonal expansion) and ExV (chaos), using BLOSUM62-based TCRdist between CDR3 peptides within each V-J. Welch's t-statistics and random forest reduced fewer than 550 V-J features to fewer than 15, which were used in a naive Bayes classifier (R e1071). The public reads were quality trimmed at Q25 with fastp and then assembled into clones with MiXCR by TCRdb, keeping productive beta chains. Rows are combined by CDR3 protein, so each entry shows the most common genes and DNA. The V and J calls shown here were made by TCRdb, not taken from the authors' results. The sample records 350,000 to 450,000 distinct CDR3 sequences, more than 12% of which are singletons. The top ten hold under 30% of the sample.

This clonotype was seen a handful of times. Its antigen is still unknown. The input lacks base qualities; no much larger clone sits a single base away. Ophthalmopathy patients had moderately to severely active disease, Clinical Activity Score of at least 3, NOSPECS grade of at least 4, and duration under 3 months. Exclusion was applied to patients with uncontrolled infections, other autoimmune diseases, pregnancy or lactation. Diagnoses were established on the basis of clinical symptoms, serum thyroxine and TRAb, thyroid ultrasound, and orbital computed tomography. PBMCs were separated from roughly 9.3 ml of fresh peripheral blood using Ficoll-Paque density gradient centrifugation. Total RNA was extracted using Trizol reagent, and RNA quality was assessed on an Agilent 2100 Bioanalyzer.

This receptor was obtained from a man aged 45-65 years with Graves' ophthalmopathy. Sequencing used blood. The sequence links TRBV25-1 to TRBJ2-6; matching of 6 bases hints at TRBD1 as the D gene. The CDR3 is CASSELQGSGANVLTF. The DNA sequence follows: TGTGCCAGCAGTGAACTACAGGGCTCTGGGGCCAACGTCCTGACTTTC.